Included here is one T cell receptor (beta chain) sequence, with context. Its antigen remains unidentified. The entry originates in a study of a mutant IDH1 vaccine in newly diagnosed glioma. Study overall: Either 4-6 weeks after radiotherapy alone or alongside temozolomide, vaccination was begun. Most patients had radiochemotherapy with temozolomide before enrollment; others had one alone.

Sequencing used immunoSEQ multiplex PCR; TCRdb keeps in-frame clones, though not all of them. The data contain 75,000 to 95,000 clones, approximately 89% of them singletons. The CDR3 length is 13 residues. Germline lookup yields CDR1 SGHTA and CDR2 FQGTGA. V lost 1 base, J lost 8 bases, and 11 bases lay in between. General study points: Pseudoprogression seemed unrelated to changes in top peripheral T cell clonotypes.

Time point reported: week 47, end of study. With topical imiquimod, each dose of the vaccine consisted of 300 ug of mutant IDH1 20-mer peptide. The sequence came from a woman between 45 and 60 years old with glioma. The chain combines TRBV7-3 with TRBJ1-1, with D tentatively TRBD1 (5 bases). Sequenced material: PBMCs, taken from a glioma patient whose treatment included an IDH1 peptide vaccine. CDR3 sequence reads: CASSLNFQGEAFF. In DNA form, the CDR3 reads TGTGCCAGCAGCTTAAATTTTCAGGGCGAAGCTTTCTTT.